The entry below describes one T cell receptor (beta chain). Its antigen is not yet known. Base qualities are not provided; no much larger clone lies one nucleotide away. This sample was included in a study of T cells in tuberculosis (dated by TCRdb to 2016 to 2018). For the study in its entirety: To characterize T cells specific for the mycobacterial lipid antigen glucose monomycolate (GMM), the study used CD1B tetramers together with high-throughput TCR immunosequencing. With approximately 11 people per group, a South African clinical cohort compared IGRA-negative adolescents, IGRA-positive adolescents with latent tuberculosis, and adults with active tuberculosis.

The immunoSEQ multiplex PCR assay was used to generate TCR libraries, with TCR-beta and/or TCR-alpha/delta assays applied to each sample. Amplified TCR libraries were sequenced on the Illumina high-throughput platform. On the study's bioinformatics: Clustering and dimensionality reduction were performed using pairwise TCRdist distances among GMM-specific receptors from ex vivo sorted or in vitro expanded T cells. The score assigned to each clinical repertoire was mean NN-distance, meaning the average TCRdist to the nearest 10% of tetramer-positive reference sequences. To compute GEM TCR motif frequency, the fraction of unique TCRs matching known GEM sequences by V/J usage and CDR3 length was calculated. Linear discriminant analysis with leave-one-out cross-validation, implemented in scikit-learn, was used to classify active tuberculosis. The table comes from immuneACCESS by way of TCRdb, which keeps in-frame sequences with V and J called. Part of the clones is missing from these tables; in studies checked, under half for an unresolved V gene and the rest for unknown reasons. V and J calls and clone size are given by that table; D and trimming were obtained from the DNA. This sample gives 30,000 to 35,000 clones in total; roughly 92% of them show up just once. The top ten hold 2.2% of the sample.

Counted from cysteine to phenylalanine, this CDR3 has 20 amino acids. The DNA shown is the 60-base CDR3, in frame from base 1. Study-level results and caveats: Clinical samples were chosen by availability of cryopreserved specimens, and active tuberculosis cases were adults while controls were adolescents. Compared with IGRA-negative controls, TCR-alpha repertoires from active tuberculosis had smaller mean NN-distances to GMM-specific TCRs, which suggests clonal expansion of these TCRs. With the diverse GMM-specific repertoire as input, a classifier achieved around 87% accuracy (AUROC 0.75 to 0.9), whereas GEM motif frequencies as input gave around 70% accuracy. The smaller NN-distances in active tuberculosis patients were driven in part by shorter CDR3-alpha lengths, while the difference seen for TCR-beta was not statistically significant.

At study entry, a tuberculin skin test and the QuantiFERON-TB GOLD In-Tube IGRA were used to screen adolescents for latent tuberculosis infection. Immunosequencing of unsorted cryopreserved PBMC covered, on average, about 100,000 T cells per clinical donor. Eleven high schools in the Worcester region of the Western Cape, South Africa, served as enrollment sites for adolescents aged 12 to 18 years. Some ten M. tuberculosis-infected adolescents and ten uninfected adolescents were selected, with the two groups matched for age and sex. PBMC from adolescents were isolated by density centrifugation from freshly drawn heparinized blood and were then cryopreserved.

The chain was built from TRBV21-1 and TRBJ1-2. TRBV21-1 is a pseudogene. Sequencing was carried out using PBMCs. This receptor was identified in a donor aged 10-30 years with latent tuberculosis or without tuberculosis infection. The CDR3 loop reads CASSKGCIRGGLRNNYGYTF. In nucleotides, the sequence is TGTGCCAGCAGCAAAGGCTGTATCCGGGGAGGGTTACGGAACAACTATGGCTACACCTTC.